Listed below are T cell receptor beta chains from one sample, sequenced in a study of human T cells and chemical hapten exposure. TCRdb reanalysed the RACE reads using MiXCR and keeps one entry per CDR3 protein. The sample carries 300,000 to 400,000 distinct CDR3 sequences, around 7% recorded once. Sample: whole blood, taken in connection with sensitization to the hapten diphenylcyclopropenone (DPC). The source of these receptors is a woman between 18 and 29 years old with alopecia areata. Some clones in this sample may be carry-over from other donors' samples. Each CDR3 is given with its conserved first and last residue. The D gene is left open where the match is weak. A clone size is listed for some rows: how often the clone was seen (once, few, many), or a class if it is expanded.

>NA|TRBV5-4|TRBJ2-2|few
TGTGCCAGCAGTAAGGACAGCAGGAACACCGGGGAGCTGTTTTTT
CASSKDSRNTGELFF
>TRBD1|TRBV20-1|TRBJ1-1|many
TGCAGTGCCAGGGGGCGCGGAGACACTGAAGCTTTCTTT
CSARGRGDTEAFF
>NA|TRBV29-1|TRBJ1-5|many
TGCAGCGTTGTTGAAGGGGACCATTATCAGCCCCAGCATTTT
CSVVEGDHYQPQHF
>NA|TRBV9|TRBJ2-3|NA
TGTGCCAGCAGCGTCAGCGGACCTACAGATACGCAGTATTTT
CASSVSGPTDTQYF
>NA|TRBV5-6|TRBJ1-3|few
TGTGCCAGCAGCTTGATATTTGCAACTGGAAACACCATATATTTT
CASSLIFATGNTIYF
>TRBD2|TRBV7-3|TRBJ2-1|few
TGTGCCAGCAGCTTAATTGGGACTAGCGGGGGGAAGGATGAGCAGTTCTTC
CASSLIGTSGGKDEQFF
>TRBD2|TRBV10-3|TRBJ2-1|few
TGTGCCATCAGAAATCAGCTAGCGGGGGGAAGCAATGAGCAGTTCTTC
CAIRNQLAGGSNEQFF
>TRBD1|TRBV18|TRBJ2-6|many
TGTGCCAGCTCACCAGTTCAGGGGGCGAAAGGGGCCAACGTCCTGACTTTC
CASSPVQGAKGANVLTF
>NA|TRBV3-1|TRBJ1-1|NA
TGTGCCAGCAGCCAAGTTGGCAGGGCTACTGAAGCTTTCTTT
CASSQVGRATEAFF
>TRBD1|TRBV9|TRBJ1-2|NA
TGTGCCAGCAGCGTGGGACAGGCCCCTAACTATGGCTACACCTTC
CASSVGQAPNYGYTF
>NA|TRBV15|TRBJ2-6|many
TGTGCCACCAGCAGAATTACTTCAGGGCTATCTGGGGCCAACGTCCTGACTTTC
CATSRITSGLSGANVLTF
>NA|TRBV14|TRBJ2-1|NA
TGTGCCAGCAGCCAAGCAGTTTCCTACAATGAGCAGTTCTTC
CASSQAVSYNEQFF
>NA|TRBV5-1|TRBJ2-3|NA
TGCGCCAGCAGCTTGGGACACCGCACAGATACGCAGTATTTT
CASSLGHRTDTQYF
>NA|TRBV7-2|TRBJ2-5|few
TGTGCCAGCAGCTTTTCAGGCCCATCGGTGACCCAGTACTTC
CASSFSGPSVTQYF
>TRBD1|TRBV7-8|TRBJ1-5|many
TGTGCCAGCAGCCCCCGGGACAGGGATCAGCCCCAGCATTTT
CASSPRDRDQPQHF